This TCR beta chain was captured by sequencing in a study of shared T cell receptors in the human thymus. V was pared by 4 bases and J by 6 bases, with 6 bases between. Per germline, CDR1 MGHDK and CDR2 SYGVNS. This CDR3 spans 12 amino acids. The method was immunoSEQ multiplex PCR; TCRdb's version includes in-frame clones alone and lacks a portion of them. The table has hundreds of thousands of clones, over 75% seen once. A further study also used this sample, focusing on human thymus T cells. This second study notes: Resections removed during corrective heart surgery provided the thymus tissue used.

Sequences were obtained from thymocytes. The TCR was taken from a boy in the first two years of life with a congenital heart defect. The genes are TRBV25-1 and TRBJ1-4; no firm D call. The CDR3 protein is CASSVWHEKLFF. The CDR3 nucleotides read TGTGCCAGCAGTGTATGGCATGAAAAACTGTTTTTT.